The clone carrying this T cell receptor (beta chain) was counted a few times. TCRdb processed the RT-PCR reads anew with MiXCR; each CDR3 protein has one entry. This sample yields around 700,000 distinct CDR3 sequences, of which 13% to 15% are seen a single time; 3% to 4.5% belongs to the top ten. Germline values: CDR1 SGHRS, CDR2 YFSETQ. V was trimmed by 1 base and J by 2 bases, leaving 10 bases between them. The CDR3 is 15 residues long. The specimen was memory CD4+ T cells from blood. The rearrangement joins TRBV5-1 to TRBJ1-3, with D perhaps matching TRBD1 (6 bases). The clonotype was recovered from a female donor in good health, serving as a healthy control. The CDR3 here is CASSLTQGAGNTIYF. The CDR3 DNA is TGCGCCAGCAGCTTGACACAGGGAGCTGGAAACACCATATATTTT.